Presented here are 18 T cell receptor beta chains from one specimen sequenced in a study of vaccination and CD4 T cells after COVID-19. Sequenced with the Oncomine TCR Beta short-read assay was DNA taken from cultured CD4+ T cells. Via MiXCR, TCRdb re-called the PCR reads, giving one row per CDR3 protein. This repertoire shows more than 9,500 distinct CDR3 sequences, roughly half found once; its top ten account for approximately 18%. Antigen specificity for these receptors is unknown. Noted treatment: approximately nine-day PBMC culture with coronavirus spike peptide pools or control peptides (ViraFEST assay). The sequences come from cultured CD4+ T cells from blood, collected after SARS-CoV-2 vaccination. All receptors derive from a human donor with COVID-19.

This clonotype has a handful of counts. This chain joins TRBV7-9 and TRBJ1-5; 12 positions agree with TRBD1. Germline lookup yields CDR1 SEHNR and CDR2 FQNEAQ (reference sequence). The CDR3 is 16 residues long. J lost 6 bases, V lost 7 bases, and 10 bases had no gene match. CDR3 sequence (DNA): TGTGCCAGCACCGCCCCCGGGACAGGGGGCGGTCAGCCCCAGCATTTT. It codes for CASTAPGTGGGQPQHF.

V and J are TRBV29-1 and TRBJ2-7, with no clear D. Germline lookup yields CDR1 SQVTM and CDR2 ANQGSEA. The length of the CDR3 is 12 residues. With 6 bases removed from V and 4 bases from J, the gap between germline ends came to 13 bases. For the CDR3, the DNA is TGCAGCGTCGAGGTGGCTTTATACGAGCAGTACTTC. Translated: CSVEVALYEQYF.

The chain is built from TRBV11-3 and TRBJ2-1, with 8 bases that match TRBD2. V was clipped by 5 bases and J by 5 bases; unmatched bases: 11. The CDR3 is made up of 16 amino acids. CDR1 is SGHNT and CDR2 is YENEEA in the germline V gene. The CDR3 reads CASSRRAGASDNEQFF. The DNA for the CDR3 is TGTGCCAGCAGCCGCCGAGCGGGGGCCTCAGACAATGAGCAGTTCTTC.

This chain connects TRBV19 to TRBJ1-2; D may be TRBD1 (6 bases). V was pared by 6 bases and J by 3 bases, with 17 bases between. The CDR3 runs 15 residues. The germline V gene encodes CDR1 LNHDA and CDR2 SQIVND (reference sequence). In nucleotides, the CDR3 is TGTGCCAGTAGCCCCAACGCAAAGGGGGACTATGGCTACACCTTC. The encoded protein is CASSPNAKGDYGYTF.

This chain connects TRBV6-1 to TRBJ2-7, with D tentatively TRBD2 (7 bases). The CDR3 is 15 amino acids. The germline gives CDR1 MNHNS, CDR2 SASEGT. V gave up 5 bases and J gave up 3 bases, with 17 bases separating them. The CDR3 spells CASSPPGGRIYEQYF. The CDR3 coding sequence is TGTGCCAGCAGTCCCCCCGGGGGGCGCATCTACGAGCAGTACTTC.

This chain uses TRBV2 with TRBJ1-6, with D unresolved. Per the germline V gene, CDR1 is SNHLY and CDR2 is FYNNEI. The CDR3 spans 12 residues. V lost 3 bases and J 17 bases, leaving 14 bases between the germline ends. The CDR3 loop is CASSETTRPFHF. DNA for the CDR3: TGTGCCAGCAGTGAGACGACACGCCCATTCCACTTT.

This chain connects TRBV19 to TRBJ1-2; D gene unclear. V lost 1 base, J lost 3 bases, and 15 bases lay in between. Germline CDR1 reads LNHDA; CDR2 reads SQIVND (reference sequence). The CDR3 loop spans 16 amino acids. The CDR3 DNA reads TGTGCCAGTAGTATAGCGGCACGGCCTGAGTACTATGGCTACACCTTC. It is translated as CASSIAARPEYYGYTF.

V and J are TRBV20-1 and TRBJ1-1, with unresolved D. The germline V gene has CDR1 DFQATT and CDR2 SNEGSKA (reference sequence). This CDR3 spans 18 amino acids. Between the trimmed V and J ends, which lost 0 bases and 0 bases, there was a span of 20 bases. The CDR3 sequence is CSARDRGVGSLMNTEAFF. The CDR3 DNA is TGCAGTGCTAGAGATCGGGGAGTAGGCAGCCTGATGAACACTGAAGCTTTCTTT.

Only one count was recorded for this clonotype. The genes are TRBV11-3 and TRBJ1-2; D may be TRBD1 (6 bases). Germline V CDR1 and CDR2: SGHNT, YENEEA. Trimming shortened V by 5 bases and J by 4 bases, and 14 bases separated the two germline ends. The CDR3 sequence is 14 residues long. CDR3: CASSLQGVSYGYTF. The CDR3 DNA sequence: TGTGCCAGCAGCCTACAGGGCGTCAGCTATGGCTACACCTTC.

This clonotype was recorded a few times. DNA for the CDR3: TGTGCCAGCAGCTTACGGGGGACAGCCGGGGGCCTAAGGGGCACTGAAGCTTTCTTT. Protein: CASSLRGTAGGLRGTEAFF. The V gene is TRBV7-9, the J gene TRBJ1-1; 7 bases agree with TRBD1. Looked up from germline, CDR1 is SEHNR and CDR2 is FQNEAQ (reference sequence). CDR3 length: 19 amino acids. Trimming took 2 bases from V and 4 from J; bases not matched to a gene: 19.

The rearrangement links TRBV29-1 to TRBJ2-3, with no clear D. V was trimmed by 7 bases and J by 0 bases, leaving 8 bases between them. The germline gives CDR1 SQVTM, CDR2 ANQGSEA. The CDR3 totals 12 residues. The CDR3 bases are TGCAGCGCCGGCAGTAGCACAGATACGCAGTATTTT. Translated: CSAGSSTDTQYF.

This clonotype appeared a single time. The V and J genes are TRBV27 and TRBJ1-1, with a possible D match to TRBD1 (6 bases). Between the trimmed V and J ends, which lost 3 bases and 3 bases, there was a span of 17 bases. The CDR3 spans 16 residues. CDR1 MNHEY and CDR2 SMNVEV come from the germline V gene (reference sequence). The CDR3, as DNA: TGTGCCAGCAGTTTCCCTTTCAGGGGTAACGACACTGAAGCTTTCTTT. This sequence encodes CASSFPFRGNDTEAFF.

This clonotype has more than one count but fewer than ten. The chain uses TRBV7-8 and TRBJ1-5; D gene unclear. Per germline, CDR1 SGHVS and CDR2 FQNEAQ. The CDR3 contains 16 residues. Trimming took off 3 bases at V and 8 bases at J, with 20 bases between the two ends. The CDR3 is CASSFVPSDGWEPQHF. CDR3 nucleotide sequence: TGTGCCAGCAGCTTCGTGCCTTCCGATGGTTGGGAGCCCCAGCATTTT. The complete variable domain, with remaining parts taken from reference TRBV7-8 and TRBJ1-5, reads GAGVSQSPRYKVAKRGQDVALRCDPISGHVSLFWYQQALGQGPEFLTYFQNEAQLDKSGLPSDRFFAERPEGSVSTLKIQRTQQEDSAVYLCASSFVPSDGWEPQHFGDGTRLSIL.

This clonotype appeared a few times. The chain recombines TRBV11-2 with TRBJ1-2; 9 positions agree with TRBD1. This CDR3 is built from 15 residues. The junction had 13 bases not matched to a gene; V was cut back by 6 bases and J by 8 bases. Germline V gene data show CDR1 as SGHAT and CDR2 as FQNNGV. The CDR3 loop is CASSPLMTGGGGYTF. CDR3 sequence (DNA): TGTGCCAGCAGTCCTCTCATGACAGGGGGAGGCGGCTACACCTTC.

The J gene is TRBJ1-1, the V gene TRBV6-5; D is undetermined. Trimming removed 0 bases at V and 5 bases at J, with 10 bases between. This CDR3 has 14 residues. Germline CDR1 and CDR2: MNHEY and SVGAGI. The CDR3 nucleotides are TGTGCCAGCAGTTACTCCCCCAGGAATACTGAAGCTTTCTTT. Translation: CASSYSPRNTEAFF.

The sample holds a few counts of this clonotype. The chain links TRBV20-1 to TRBJ1-3; D gene unclear. The CDR3 is made up of 12 amino acids. The germline CDR1 and CDR2 sequences are DFQATT and SNEGSKA (reference sequence). The V gene lost 4 bases and the J gene lost 0 bases, with 4 bases spanning the gap. The CDR3 DNA sequence: TGCAGTGCTATCAGCTCTGGAAACACCATATATTTT. It specifies CSAISSGNTIYF.

The gene calls are TRBV6-2 or TRBV6-3 and TRBJ2-1, with 9 bases fitting TRBD2. Germline-derived CDR1 and CDR2 are MNHEY and SVGEGT. J lost 6 bases, V lost 8 bases, and 11 bases had no gene match. This CDR3 region has 15 residues. The CDR3, as DNA: TGTGCCAGCGACGGGTGGCTAGCGGGAACCAATGAGCAGTTCTTC. Translated, it gives CASDGWLAGTNEQFF.

The chain joins TRBV7-2 to TRBJ2-7, with 9 bases lining up with TRBD1. The length of the CDR3 is 15 residues. The V gene's germline CDR1 is SGHTA and CDR2 FQGNSA. V was clipped by 7 bases and J by 5 bases; unmatched bases: 12. DNA of the CDR3: TGTGCCAGCATCTTGGACAGGGGATCCCCCCACGAGCAGTACTTC. Translation: CASILDRGSPHEQYF. Supplemented by reference TRBV7-2 and TRBJ2-7, the full variable domain reads GAGVSQSPSNKVTEKGKDVELRCDPISGHTALYWYRQSLGQGLEFLIYFQGNSAPDKSGLPSDRFSAERTGGSVSTLTIQRTQQEDSAVYLCASILDRGSPHEQYFGPGTRLTVT.